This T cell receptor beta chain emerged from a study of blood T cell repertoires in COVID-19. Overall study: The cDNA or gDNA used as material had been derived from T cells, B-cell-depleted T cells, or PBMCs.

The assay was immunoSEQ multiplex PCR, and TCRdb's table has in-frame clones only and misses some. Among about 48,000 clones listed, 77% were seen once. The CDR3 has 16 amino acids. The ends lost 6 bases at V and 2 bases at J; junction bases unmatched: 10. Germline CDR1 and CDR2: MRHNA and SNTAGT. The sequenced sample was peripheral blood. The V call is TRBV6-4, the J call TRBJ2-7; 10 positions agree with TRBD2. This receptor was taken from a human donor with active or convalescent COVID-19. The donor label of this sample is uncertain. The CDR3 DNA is TGTGCCAGCAGACGCCGGAGTAGCGGGAGGCCCTACGAGCAGTACTTC. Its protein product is CASRRRSSGRPYEQYF.